One sample yielded the 20 T cell receptor beta chains listed below, sequenced in a study of graft-versus-host responses after intestinal transplantation. The repertoire was sequenced with immunoSEQ multiplex PCR; TCRdb's copy has only in-frame clones and lacks some. Seen here are about 97,000 clones, around 90% observed once, and the top ten hold about 16%. Sample: PBMCs, taken 450 to 480 days after intestinal transplant. These receptors came from a human patient who received an intestinal transplant, so some T cells may come from the graft donor.

The chain is built from TRBV6-1 and TRBJ2-7, with TRBD2 as a possible D gene (6 bases). The CDR3 loop spans 15 amino acids. Germline CDR1 and CDR2: MNHNS and SASEGT. Trimming took off 3 bases at V and 0 bases at J, with 12 bases between the two ends. The CDR3 loop is CASSEEEGNSYEQYF. CDR3 DNA: TGTGCCAGCAGTGAGGAGGAGGGAAACTCCTACGAGCAGTACTTC.

The J gene is TRBJ2-7, the V gene TRBV12-5; D uncertain. This CDR3 is 11 amino acids long. Trimming pared 9 bases from V and 3 bases from J, leaving 9 bases between. Germline CDR1 is LGHNT and CDR2 is FRNRAP. CDR3 DNA: TGTGCTAGCAGGTCCCACTACGAGCAGTACTTC. Translated, it gives CASRSHYEQYF.

V usage is TRBV7-2 and J usage is TRBJ2-7; no definite D call. CDR3 length: 13 residues. V dropped 1 base and J dropped 4 bases, with 8 bases sitting between them. The germline CDR1 and CDR2 sequences are SGHTA and FQGNSA. Here the CDR3 DNA reads TGTGCCAGCAGCTTAGGACCTGGGTACGAGCAGTACTTC. Amino acids: CASSLGPGYEQYF. Together with reference TRBV7-2 and TRBJ2-7, the CDR3 gives the full variable domain: GAGVSQSPSNKVTEKGKDVELRCDPISGHTALYWYRQSLGQGLEFLIYFQGNSAPDKSGLPSDRFSAERTGGSVSTLTIQRTQQEDSAVYLCASSLGPGYEQYFGPGTRLTVT.

Remarks on this clone: This same CDR3 is encoded by further DNA sequences in the sample. V gene TRBV20-1 combines with J gene TRBJ1-1, with D possibly being TRBD1 (5 bases). CDR1 DFQATT and CDR2 SNEGSKA come from the germline V gene (reference sequence). This CDR3 comprises 10 residues. V was cut by 5 bases and J by 7 bases, with 8 bases left in between. The CDR3 is CSARQGEAFF. CDR3 DNA sequence: TGCAGTGCTCGTCAGGGTGAAGCTTTCTTT.

The V and J genes are TRBV5-1 and TRBJ1-3; 7 bases line up with TRBD1. The CDR3 has 15 amino acids. J gave up 4 bases and V 5 bases, and 9 bases lay outside the gene matches. CDR1 is SGHRS and CDR2 is YFSETQ in the germline V gene. The CDR3 loop is CASSPGTAIGNTIYF. The CDR3 nucleotides read TGCGCCAGCAGTCCCGGGACAGCTATAGGAAACACCATATATTTT.

The CDR3 spells CASSFWLADTDTQYF. The CDR3 DNA follows: TGTGCCAGCAGCTTTTGGCTAGCGGACACAGATACGCAGTATTTT. J is TRBJ2-3 and V is TRBV11-2; 7 bases line up with TRBD2. Germline CDR1 reads SGHAT; CDR2 reads FQNNGV. This CDR3 has 15 residues. V dropped 3 bases and J dropped 2; count of bases not matched to a gene: 5.

This chain uses TRBV12-5 with TRBJ1-3; no reliable D call. The CDR3 consists of 11 residues. Trimming cost V 2 bases and J 8 bases, with 4 bases left between them. Germline V gene sequence: CDR1 LGHNT, CDR2 FRNRAP. Written as DNA, the CDR3 is TGTGCTAGTGGTTTGATAGACACCATATATTTT. Protein: CASGLIDTIYF.

V gene TRBV16 combines with J gene TRBJ1-2, with D unresolved. In germline, CDR1 is KGHSY, CDR2 FQNENV. The CDR3 runs 13 residues. Trimming left V 1 base short and J 7 bases short, with 10 bases between. This CDR3 reads CASSQWSASGYTF. CDR3 nucleotide sequence: TGTGCCAGCAGCCAATGGTCGGCTAGTGGCTACACCTTC.

J is TRBJ1-1 and V is TRBV13; D is ambiguous. The CDR3 is 13 residues long. Trimming took off 0 bases at V and 6 bases at J, with 8 bases between the two ends. The germline CDR1 and CDR2 sequences are PRHDT and FYEKMQ (reference sequence). The CDR3 DNA follows: TGTGCCAGCAGCTTAGGGCGGCTAGCTGAAGCTTTCTTT. Translated: CASSLGRLAEAFF.

This chain links TRBV7-2 with TRBJ1-2; D is perhaps TRBD1 (6 bases). The CDR3 spans 13 residues. V shed 5 bases and J shed 2 bases, with 9 bases lying between them. The germline gives CDR1 SGHTA, CDR2 FQGNSA. The CDR3 reads CASSPDRNYGYTF. CDR3 DNA sequence: TGTGCCAGCAGCCCGGACAGAAACTATGGCTACACCTTC.

The V and J genes are TRBV7-9 and TRBJ1-2; 10 bases agree with TRBD1. CDR3 length: 13 amino acids. CDR1 and CDR2 from the germline V gene are SEHNR and FQNEAQ (reference sequence). V shed 4 bases and J 8 bases; nucleotides not matched to a gene: 4. The CDR3 coding sequence is TGTGCCAGCAGCTCCGGGACAGGGGTCGGCTACACCTTC. Protein product: CASSSGTGVGYTF.

This rearrangement joins TRBV11-3 to TRBJ2-7; maybe TRBD2 (5 bases). This CDR3 contains 13 residues. V was clipped by 6 bases and J by 2 bases, with 11 bases between them. The germline gives CDR1 SGHNT, CDR2 YENEEA. CDR3 sequence reads: CASRAGTTYEQYF. The CDR3 DNA reads as TGTGCCAGCAGGGCGGGCACTACCTACGAGCAGTACTTC.

The chain joins TRBV14 to TRBJ1-1; D possibly corresponds to TRBD1 (5 bases). Trimming pared 0 bases from V and 7 bases from J, leaving 12 bases between. There are 14 residues in the CDR3. Per germline, CDR1 SGHDN and CDR2 FVKESK. CDR3 protein: CASSQDLGAFEAFF. CDR3 sequence (DNA): TGTGCCAGCAGCCAAGATTTAGGGGCATTTGAAGCTTTCTTT.

This clone was observed a single time. This chain uses TRBV19 with TRBJ2-7; perhaps TRBD2 as D (6 bases). The V gene's germline CDR1 is LNHDA and CDR2 SQIVND (reference sequence). This CDR3 spans 14 amino acids. V shed 10 bases and J shed 3 bases, with 19 bases lying between them. CDR3 in DNA: TGTGCCACCGCGGGACCGACCAAAAGCTACGAGCAGTACTTC. It codes for CATAGPTKSYEQYF.

The rearrangement uses TRBV7-9 and TRBJ1-2, with unresolved D. V was trimmed by 0 bases and J by 8 bases, leaving 16 bases between them. The germline gives CDR1 SEHNR, CDR2 FQNEAQ (reference sequence). The CDR3 contains 15 residues. The CDR3 protein is CASSLAETTLGGYTF. DNA for the CDR3: TGTGCCAGCAGCTTAGCGGAAACAACCCTGGGGGGCTACACCTTC.

The rearrangement links TRBV29-1 to TRBJ2-5; D ambiguous. V lost 4 bases and J lost 2, with 2 bases in between. CDR1 SQVTM and CDR2 ANQGSEA come from the germline V gene. The CDR3 has 10 residues. CDR3: CSVVQETQYF. DNA for the CDR3: TGCAGCGTTGTACAAGAGACCCAGTACTTC.

The chain couples TRBV9 to TRBJ2-1, with 11 bases that match TRBD1. Germline CDR1 and CDR2: SGDLS and YYNGEE. V lost 3 bases and J lost 1; bases outside the gene matches: 6. The CDR3 spans 17 residues. CDR3 sequence: CASSDRTGGRSYNEQFF. The CDR3 DNA reads as TGTGCCAGCAGCGATCGGACAGGGGGCCGGTCCTACAATGAGCAGTTCTTC.

This chain connects TRBV6-5 to TRBJ1-1; D not certain. The V end lost 6 bases, the J end lost 1 base, and 12 bases lay between the germline ends. CDR3 length equals 14 residues. Germline CDR1 and CDR2: MNHEY and SVGAGI. The CDR3 sequence is CASSSDGENTEAFF. CDR3 sequence (DNA): TGTGCCAGCAGCTCAGACGGGGAGAACACTGAAGCTTTCTTT.

The rearrangement links TRBV5-1 to TRBJ2-6; 9 positions match TRBD1. Trimming at V came to 7 bases and at J to 0 bases, leaving 2 bases not matched to a gene. CDR1 and CDR2 (germline): SGHRS, YFSETQ. The CDR3 extends over 15 amino acids. The CDR3 sequence: CASRQGVSGANVLTF. CDR3 nucleotide sequence: TGCGCCAGCCGACAGGGGGTCTCTGGGGCCAACGTCCTGACTTTC. Full variable domain (missing parts from reference TRBV5-1 and TRBJ2-6): KAGVTQTPRYLIKTRGQQVTLSCSPISGHRSVSWYQQTPGQGLQFLFEYFSETQRNKGNFPGRFSGRQFSNSRSEMNVSTLELGDSALYLCASRQGVSGANVLTFGAGSRLTVL.

In DNA, the CDR3 is TGTGCCAGCAGCTTGGGGCCGGGACAGCTCTTCTCAACTGAAGCTTTCTTT. It yields the protein CASSLGPGQLFSTEAFF. The V call is TRBV7-2, the J call TRBJ1-1; 7 positions agree with TRBD1. This CDR3 has 17 amino acids. The trim removed 3 bases at V and 5 bases at J, leaving 15 bases unmatched. CDR1 and CDR2 (germline): SGHTA, FQGNSA.